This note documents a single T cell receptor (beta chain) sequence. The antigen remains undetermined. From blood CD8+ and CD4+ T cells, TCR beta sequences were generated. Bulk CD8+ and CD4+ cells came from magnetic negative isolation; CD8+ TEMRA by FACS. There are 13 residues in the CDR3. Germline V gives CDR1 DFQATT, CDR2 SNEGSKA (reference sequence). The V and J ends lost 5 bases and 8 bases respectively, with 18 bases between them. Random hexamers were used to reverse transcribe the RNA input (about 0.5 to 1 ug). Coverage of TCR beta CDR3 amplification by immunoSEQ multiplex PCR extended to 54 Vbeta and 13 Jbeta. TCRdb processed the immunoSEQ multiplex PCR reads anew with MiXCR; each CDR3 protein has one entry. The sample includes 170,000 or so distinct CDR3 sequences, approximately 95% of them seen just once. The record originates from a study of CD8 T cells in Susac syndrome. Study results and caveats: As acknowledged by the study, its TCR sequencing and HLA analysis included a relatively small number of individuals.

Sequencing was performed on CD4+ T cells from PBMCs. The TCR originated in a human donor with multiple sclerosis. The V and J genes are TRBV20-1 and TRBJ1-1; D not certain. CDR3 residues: CSAPRNGVSEAFF. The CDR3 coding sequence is TGCAGTGCTCCAAGGAACGGGGTATCAGAAGCTTTCTTT.